Listed here are 26 T cell receptor beta chains from one sample, sequenced in a study of molecular identifiers for immune sequencing clone quantification. MiXCR, run by TCRdb on the PCR reads, gives a single entry per CDR3 protein. Of 12,000 or so distinct CDR3 sequences listed, more than 15% are singletons. Sequencing was carried out using naive CD8+ T cells from blood, with Jurkat cell RNA spiked in. Subset here: FACS-sorted CD8+CD4-CCR7+CD45RA+ naive T cells. These receptors came from a human donor in good health. Some libraries in this study had Jurkat cell RNA spiked in.

This chain uses TRBV12-3 or TRBV12-4 with TRBJ2-7, with D perhaps TRBD1 (6 bases). The CDR3 is 14 amino acids. The V gene lost 1 base and the J gene lost 3 bases, with 10 bases spanning the gap. The CDR3 DNA reads as TGTGCCAGCAGTTTAGGGACAGCGAACTACGAGCAGTACTTC. It codes for CASSLGTANYEQYF.

Judged by abundance, this clonotype is medium-sized (0.01 to 0.1%). The chain has TRBV11-2 and TRBJ2-1; no reliable D call. V lost 5 bases to trimming and J lost 6 bases, with 8 bases between them. The CDR3 sequence is 12 residues long. Germline V gives CDR1 SGHAT, CDR2 FQNNGV. The CDR3 DNA reads as TGTGCCAGCAGCGAATGGAGCAATGAGCAGTTCTTC. This gives the protein CASSEWSNEQFF. The full variable domain, in which reference TRBV11-2 and TRBJ2-1 provide the parts outside the CDR3, is EAGVAQSPRYKIIEKRQSVAFWCNPISGHATLYWYQQILGQGPKLLIQFQNNGVVDDSQLPKDRFSAERLKGVDSTLKIQPAKLEDSAVYLCASSEWSNEQFFGPGTRLTVL.

This clonotype was counted many times. This sequence joins TRBV28 and TRBJ2-7; D remains ambiguous. The CDR3 totals 14 residues. CDR1 is MDHEN and CDR2 is SYDVKM in the germline V gene. V gave up 6 bases and J gave up 4 bases, with 16 bases separating them. CDR3 sequence reads: CASSFLGDRYEQYF. The DNA of the CDR3 is TGTGCCAGCAGCTTCCTTGGGGATCGATACGAGCAGTACTTC.

This clonotype came up once. Being one base from a much bigger clone, this may be a read error. The chain uses TRBV6-6 and TRBJ1-1; D is unresolved. The germline CDR1 and CDR2 sequences are MNHNY and SVGAGI (reference sequence). Between the trimmed V and J ends, which lost 7 bases and 5 bases, there was a span of 17 bases. The CDR3 totals 14 residues. The CDR3 DNA sequence: TGTGCCAGCAATCCCCCCTCCGTGGGAACTGAAGCTTTCTTT. Its translation: CASNPPSVGTEAFF.

This clonotype is medium-sized by share. The chain joins TRBV4-1 to TRBJ2-2, with 10 bases fitting TRBD2. The germline V gene has CDR1 MGHRA and CDR2 YSYEKL. This CDR3 has 15 residues. V shed 0 bases and J 6 bases; nucleotides not matched to a gene: 1. In DNA form, the CDR3 reads TGCGCCAGCAGCCAAGATGGGACTAGCGCCGGGGAGCTGTTTTTT. It translates to CASSQDGTSAGELFF.

Within the sample, this clonotype is medium-sized (0.01 to 0.1%). The rearrangement joins TRBV5-1 to TRBJ1-1; D gene ambiguous. Trimming stripped 4 bases from V and 1 base from J, with 8 bases between. This CDR3 has 13 residues. Germline values: CDR1 SGHRS, CDR2 YFSETQ. CDR3 residues: CASSTEKNTEAFF. The CDR3 nucleotides read TGCGCCAGCAGCACAGAGAAGAACACTGAAGCTTTCTTT.

The chain uses TRBV15 and TRBJ2-2; D is perhaps TRBD2 (5 bases). The CDR3 length is 16 residues. Looked up from germline, CDR1 is LNHNV and CDR2 is YYDKDF (reference sequence). V gave up 3 bases and J gave up 2 bases, with 13 bases separating them. CDR3 bases: TGTGCCACCAGCAGTGACGAGGGTCGTAACACCGGGGAGCTGTTTTTT. Translation gives CATSSDEGRNTGELFF.

This clonotype is medium-sized (0.01 to 0.1%) by share. The J gene is TRBJ2-6, the V gene TRBV20-1; TRBD1 or TRBD2 may be the D gene (5 bases each). Per the germline V gene, CDR1 is DFQATT and CDR2 is SNEGSKA (reference sequence). This CDR3 has 17 amino acids. The V end lost 0 bases, the J end lost 1 base, and 13 bases lay between the germline ends. CDR3 protein: CSARDRDGGSGANVLTF. The CDR3 DNA follows: TGCAGTGCTAGAGACCGGGACGGTGGGTCTGGGGCCAACGTCCTGACTTTC.

This clonotype was recorded at least ten times. CDR3 residues: CASRITGTRESNEQFF. CDR3 in DNA: TGTGCCAGCAGGATTACCGGGACTAGGGAGAGCAATGAGCAGTTCTTC. The J gene is TRBJ2-1, the V gene TRBV7-9; 8 bases are shared with TRBD2. CDR1 SEHNR and CDR2 FQNEAQ come from the germline V gene (reference sequence). The CDR3 totals 16 residues. V shed 6 bases and J 6 bases; nucleotides not matched to a gene: 13.

Turning to this clonotype: A read error may account for a junction end that differs from germline. The V call is TRBV20-1, the J call TRBJ1-1; D not certain. This CDR3 contains 13 residues. Per the germline V gene, CDR1 is DFQATT and CDR2 is SNEGSKA (reference sequence). CDR3 nucleotides: TGCAGTGCTAGAGGAGTGGGGAGCACTGGAGCTTTCTTT. It is translated as CSARGVGSTGAFF.

This clonotype is deemed medium-sized. The chain couples TRBV27 to TRBJ2-6; D not resolved. The V end lost 7 bases, the J end lost 3 bases, and 7 bases lay between the germline ends. The length of the CDR3 is 13 residues. CDR1 is MNHEY, CDR2 SMNVEV, per germline (reference sequence). Here the CDR3 reads CASTTSGANVLTF. Written as DNA, the CDR3 is TGTGCCAGCACCACCAGTGGGGCCAACGTCCTGACTTTC.

This clonotype is categorized as medium-sized (0.01 to 0.1%). The rearrangement joins TRBV4-1 to TRBJ2-2; no clear D gene. There are 14 residues in the CDR3. The V gene lost 3 bases and the J gene lost 6 bases, with 11 bases spanning the gap. Germline V gene lookup returns CDR1 MGHRA and CDR2 YSYEKL. CDR3 sequence: CASSHWEPAGELFF. CDR3 sequence (DNA): TGCGCCAGCAGCCACTGGGAACCCGCCGGGGAGCTGTTTTTT.

As for this clonotype: A read error is possible here, since a much larger clone lies one base away. The chain combines TRBV12-3 or TRBV12-4 with TRBJ2-3; D remains unclear. The CDR3 runs 12 residues. The ends were cut back, 6 bases at V and 8 bases at J, with 12 bases in the middle. CDR3 bases: TGTGCCAGCAGCTCCGGATTTGGTACGCAGTATTTT. This sequence encodes CASSSGFGTQYF.

Many counts were recorded for this clonotype. V usage is TRBV19 and J usage is TRBJ2-1, with TRBD2 as a possible D gene (5 bases). The CDR3 is 13 amino acids. Trimming stripped 5 bases from V and 7 bases from J, with 12 bases between. In germline, CDR1 is LNHDA, CDR2 SQIVND (reference sequence). The CDR3 coding sequence is TGTGCCAGTAGTTCCGGACTCCCGAATGAGCAGTTCTTC. Amino acids: CASSSGLPNEQFF.

This clonotype was detected a few times. This may be a read error, as it is one base from a much larger clone. This chain links TRBV19 with TRBJ2-7; D not resolved. The CDR3 sequence is 11 residues long. The germline V and J ends were trimmed by 9 bases and 5 bases, with 11 bases remaining between them. Germline-derived CDR1 and CDR2 are LNHDA and SQIVND (reference sequence). The CDR3: CARSGSHEQYF. The CDR3 bases are TGTGCCAGAAGTGGGTCCCACGAGCAGTACTTC.

This clonotype was recorded many times. The chain uses TRBV28 and TRBJ2-1; D ambiguous. Germline lookup yields CDR1 MDHEN and CDR2 SYDVKM. The CDR3 runs to 12 residues. V gave up 7 bases and J gave up 2 bases, with 6 bases separating them. The CDR3 sequence is CASTDAYNEQFF. CDR3 bases: TGTGCCAGCACAGATGCCTACAATGAGCAGTTCTTC.

To note about this clonotype: Relative to the germline gene, one junction end is altered; a read error may explain this. The chain has TRBV5-3 and TRBJ1-1; maybe TRBD1 (6 bases). TRBV5-3 is marked as an open reading frame, function uncertain. This CDR3 has 13 residues. In nucleotides, the CDR3 is TGTGCCAGCAGCCGGGTGGGGGCCACTGAAGCTTACTTT. Translating it yields CASSRVGATEAYF.

This clonotype was counted ten times or more. The chain couples TRBV15 to TRBJ2-2, with 7 bases aligning to TRBD1. Per the germline V gene, CDR1 is LNHNV and CDR2 is YYDKDF (reference sequence). Trimming cost V 5 bases and J 0 bases; bases outside gene matches: 6. The CDR3 runs 16 residues. CDR3 amino acids: CATSGPGGPNTGELFF. CDR3 nucleotide sequence: TGTGCCACCAGCGGACCAGGGGGTCCGAACACCGGGGAGCTGTTTTTT.

The chain uses TRBV4-1 and TRBJ2-3; 13 bases fit TRBD2. The CDR3 has 20 amino acids. J lost 2 bases, V lost 2 bases, and 13 bases had no gene match. Germline V CDR1 and CDR2: MGHRA, YSYEKL. The DNA for the CDR3 is TGCGCCAGCAGCCAACGAGGGGGAGGGGGACTAGCGGGGAACACAGATACGCAGTATTTT. It specifies CASSQRGGGGLAGNTDTQYF.

This clonotype was detected ten times or more. The rearrangement joins TRBV9 to TRBJ1-3; D unresolved. This CDR3 spans 13 amino acids. V lost 3 bases, J lost 0 bases, and 4 bases lay in between. Germline assignment: CDR1 SGDLS and CDR2 YYNGEE. CDR3 DNA sequence: TGTGCCAGCAGCGCGTACTCTGGAAACACCATATATTTT. Residues: CASSAYSGNTIYF.

Worth noting for this clonotype: Possible read error: a much larger clone is one base away. The chain recombines TRBV12-3 or TRBV12-4 with TRBJ2-7; TRBD1 is a possible D gene (6 bases). The CDR3 extends over 12 amino acids. In nucleotides, the CDR3 is TGTGCCGGCAGTTTAGGGACAAACGAGCAGTACTTC. As protein: CAGSLGTNEQYF.

This clonotype was counted at least ten times. The chain combines TRBV16 with TRBJ1-6; 7 positions agree with TRBD1. The V gene end was trimmed by 2 bases and the J gene end by 5 bases; junction bases not matched to a gene: 6. Germline V CDR1 and CDR2: KGHSY, FQNENV. The CDR3 is 16 residues long. This chain's CDR3 is CASSQPGTANNSPLHF. CDR3 nucleotide sequence: TGTGCCAGCAGCCAACCCGGGACAGCAAATAATTCACCCCTCCACTTT.

This clonotype is categorized as medium-sized (0.01 to 0.1%). The chain couples TRBV4-2 to TRBJ2-4; 7 bases match TRBD2. The V segment lost 0 bases and the J segment 0 bases; nucleotides outside the gene matches: 11. Germline V CDR1 and CDR2: LGHNA, YNFKEQ. The CDR3 is 19 residues long. CDR3 protein: CASSQDMPSGPLAKNIQYF. DNA of the CDR3: TGTGCCAGCAGCCAAGATATGCCTAGCGGACCCCTAGCCAAAAACATTCAGTACTTC.

The table lists this clonotype with a count of one. The CDR3 carries no conserved terminal phenylalanine or tryptophan, so it likely arises from a read error. The DNA is left out, because the CDR3 cannot be placed on it with certainty; the CDR3 is given as TCRdb lists it. The chain recombines TRBV7-9 with TRBJ1-4. Germline CDR1 and CDR2: SEHNR and FQNEAQ (reference sequence). The CDR3 has 16 amino acids, counting both end residues. CDR3 in amino acids: CASSSKPDGANEKPFL.

This clonotype was detected only once. One base away lies a much larger clone, so this may be a sequencing read error. This sequence joins TRBV7-8 and TRBJ1-2; TRBD1 aligns across 10 bases. V lost 5 bases to trimming and J lost 8 bases; unmatched junction nucleotides: 17. This CDR3 is built from 17 residues. Per germline, CDR1 SGHVS and CDR2 FQNEAQ. The CDR3 protein is CASSELTGGDPDLGYTF. DNA of the CDR3: TGTGCCAGCAGCGAATTGACAGGGGGCGATCCGGACCTGGGCTACACCTTC.

As concerns this clonotype: A much larger clone lies a single base off, so this may be a read error. The chain is built from TRBV6-2 or TRBV6-3 and TRBJ2-7; 7 bases are a match to TRBD2. The CDR3 is made up of 13 amino acids. Germline V gene lookup returns CDR1 MNHEY and CDR2 SVGEGT. This CDR3 is CASSWTRSGEQHF. The DNA of the CDR3 is TGTGCCAGCAGTTGGACTAGGTCTGGGGAGCAGCACTTC.